This T cell receptor beta chain derives from a study of neurological immune-mediated disorders. On the study more broadly: Among about 34 multiple sclerosis patients, about 30 were relapsing-remitting and 3 were secondary progressive.

The unsorted libraries originated from 2 million PBMCs that had been stored at -80 C. This CDR3 comprises 12 residues. Germline V CDR1 and CDR2: SGHRS, YFSETQ. The V end lost 4 bases, the J end lost 1 base, and 3 bases lay between the germline ends. This clonotype was recorded at least ten times. Its antigen remains unknown. Study-wide points: None of the CDR3 amino acid sequences of expanded clones were shared across subjects, and this suggested private repertoires in all groups.

The cDNA was synthesized by 5'RACE incorporating 10-nucleotide random UMIs. Via MiXCR, TCRdb re-called the 5' RACE reads, giving one row per CDR3 protein. This table has 95,000 to 150,000 distinct CDR3 sequences, about 3.2% appearing once. The sequence was obtained from a woman aged 30 to 39 with multiple sclerosis. The chain couples TRBV5-1 to TRBJ2-1, with D hard to call. The sequencing sample was made of PBMCs. Here the CDR3 reads CASSQSYNEQFF. DNA of the CDR3: TGCGCCAGCAGCCAGTCCTACAATGAGCAGTTCTTC.